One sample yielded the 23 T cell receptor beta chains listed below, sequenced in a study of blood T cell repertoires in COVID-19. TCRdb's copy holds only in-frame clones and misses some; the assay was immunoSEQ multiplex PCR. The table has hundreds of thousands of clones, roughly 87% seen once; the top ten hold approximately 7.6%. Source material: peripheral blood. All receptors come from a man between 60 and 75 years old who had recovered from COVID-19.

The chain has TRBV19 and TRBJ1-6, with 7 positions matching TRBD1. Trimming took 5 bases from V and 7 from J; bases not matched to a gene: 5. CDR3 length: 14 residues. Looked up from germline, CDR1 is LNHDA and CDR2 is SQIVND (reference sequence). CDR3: CASSFDRENSPLHF. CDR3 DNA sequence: TGTGCCAGTAGTTTTGACAGGGAGAATTCACCCCTCCACTTT.

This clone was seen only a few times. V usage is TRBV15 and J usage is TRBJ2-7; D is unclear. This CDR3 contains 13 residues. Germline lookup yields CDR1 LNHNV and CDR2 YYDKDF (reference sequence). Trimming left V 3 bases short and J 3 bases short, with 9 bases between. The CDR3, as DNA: TGTGCCACCAGCAGTATTAACAGCTACGAGCAGTACGTC. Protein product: CATSSINSYEQYV.

The CDR3 sequence: CSVDKQGAREQYF. The CDR3 DNA sequence: TGCAGCGTTGATAAACAGGGGGCACGGGAGCAGTACTTC. This chain uses TRBV29-1 with TRBJ2-7; 9 nucleotides align to TRBD1. This CDR3 is built from 13 residues. Germline V gives CDR1 SQVTM, CDR2 ANQGSEA. Trimming took 3 bases from V and 7 from J; bases not matched to a gene: 7.

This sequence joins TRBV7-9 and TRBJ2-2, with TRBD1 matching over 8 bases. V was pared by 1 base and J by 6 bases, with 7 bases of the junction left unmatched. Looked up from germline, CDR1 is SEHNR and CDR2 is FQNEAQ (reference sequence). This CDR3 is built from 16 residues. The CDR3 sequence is CASSLGWDRLAGELFF. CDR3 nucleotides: TGTGCCAGCAGCTTAGGTTGGGACAGGCTTGCCGGGGAGCTGTTTTTT.

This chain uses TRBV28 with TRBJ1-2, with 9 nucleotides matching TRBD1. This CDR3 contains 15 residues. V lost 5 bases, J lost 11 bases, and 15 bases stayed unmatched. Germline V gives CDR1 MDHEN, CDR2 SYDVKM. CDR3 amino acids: CASSPMGDTGGGYTF. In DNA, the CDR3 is TGTGCCAGCAGTCCCATGGGGGACACAGGGGGCGGTTACACCTTC.

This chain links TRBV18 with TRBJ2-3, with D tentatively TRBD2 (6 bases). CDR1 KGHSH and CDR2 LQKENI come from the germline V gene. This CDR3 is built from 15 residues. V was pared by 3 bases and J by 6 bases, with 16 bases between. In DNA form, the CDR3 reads TGTGCCAGCTCACCGCAATTCGGGGGTAGGGATACGCAGTATTTT. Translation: CASSPQFGGRDTQYF.

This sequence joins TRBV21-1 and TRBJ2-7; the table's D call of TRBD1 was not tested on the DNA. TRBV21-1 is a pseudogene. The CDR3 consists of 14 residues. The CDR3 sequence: CASNQWDKAYEQYV. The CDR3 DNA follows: TGTGCCAGCAACCAGTGGGACAAGGCCTACGAGCAGTACGTC.

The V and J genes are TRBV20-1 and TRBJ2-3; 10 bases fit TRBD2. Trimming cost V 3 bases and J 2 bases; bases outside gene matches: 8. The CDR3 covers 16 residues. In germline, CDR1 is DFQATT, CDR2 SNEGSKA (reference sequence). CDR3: CSASRASGGHTDTQYF. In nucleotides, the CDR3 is TGCAGTGCTAGTCGGGCTAGCGGGGGCCACACAGATACGCAGTATTTT.

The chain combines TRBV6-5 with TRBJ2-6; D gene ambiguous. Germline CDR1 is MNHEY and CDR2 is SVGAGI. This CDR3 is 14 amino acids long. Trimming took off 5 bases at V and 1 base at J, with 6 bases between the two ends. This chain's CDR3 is CASSTASGANVLTF. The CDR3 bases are TGTGCCAGCAGTACAGCTTCTGGGGCCAACGTCCTGACTTTC.

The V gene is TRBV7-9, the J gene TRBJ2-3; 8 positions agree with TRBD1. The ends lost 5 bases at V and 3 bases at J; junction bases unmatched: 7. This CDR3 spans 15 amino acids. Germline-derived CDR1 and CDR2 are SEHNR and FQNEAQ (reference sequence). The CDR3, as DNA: TGTGCCAGCAGCCGCGGACAGGGTGAAACAGATACGCAGTATTTT. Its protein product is CASSRGQGETDTQYF.

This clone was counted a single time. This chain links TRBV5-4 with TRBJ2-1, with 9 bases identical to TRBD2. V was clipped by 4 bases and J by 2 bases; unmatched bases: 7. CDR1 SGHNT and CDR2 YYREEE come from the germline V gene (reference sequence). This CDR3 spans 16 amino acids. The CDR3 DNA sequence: TGTGCCAGCAGCCGGATCGCGGGGGGGCCCTACAATGAGCAGTTCTTC. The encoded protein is CASSRIAGGPYNEQFF.

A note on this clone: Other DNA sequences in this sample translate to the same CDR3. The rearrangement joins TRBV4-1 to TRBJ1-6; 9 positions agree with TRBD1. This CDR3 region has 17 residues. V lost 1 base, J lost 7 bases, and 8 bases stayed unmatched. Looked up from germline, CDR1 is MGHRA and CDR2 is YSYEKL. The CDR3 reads CASSQGPTGGGNSPLHF. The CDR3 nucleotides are TGCGCCAGCAGCCAAGGCCCTACAGGGGGCGGAAATTCACCCCTCCACTTT.

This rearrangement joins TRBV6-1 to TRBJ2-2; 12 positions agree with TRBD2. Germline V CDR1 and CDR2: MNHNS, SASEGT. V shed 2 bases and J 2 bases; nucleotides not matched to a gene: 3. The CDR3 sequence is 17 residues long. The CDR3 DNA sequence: TGTGCCAGCAGTGAACTAGCGGGGGGGGATAACACCGGGGAGCTGTTTTTT. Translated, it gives CASSELAGGDNTGELFF.

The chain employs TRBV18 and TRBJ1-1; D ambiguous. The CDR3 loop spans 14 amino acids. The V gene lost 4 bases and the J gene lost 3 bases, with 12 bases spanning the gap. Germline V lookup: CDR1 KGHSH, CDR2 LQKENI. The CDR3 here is CASSRTERDTEAFF. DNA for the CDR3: TGTGCCAGCTCACGGACCGAGAGGGACACTGAAGCTTTCTTT.

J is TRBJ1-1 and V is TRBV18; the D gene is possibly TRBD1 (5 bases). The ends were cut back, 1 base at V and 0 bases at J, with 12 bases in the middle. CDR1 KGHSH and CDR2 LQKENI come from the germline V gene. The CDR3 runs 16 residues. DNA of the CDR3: TGTGCCAGCTCACCACTCCAGACAGAAATGAACACTGAAGCTTTCTTT. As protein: CASSPLQTEMNTEAFF.

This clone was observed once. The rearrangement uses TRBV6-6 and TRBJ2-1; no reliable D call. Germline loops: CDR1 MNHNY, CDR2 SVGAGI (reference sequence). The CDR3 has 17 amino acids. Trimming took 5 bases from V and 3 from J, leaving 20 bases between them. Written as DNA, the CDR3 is TGTGCCAGCAGTCCTAATCCCGACTTTACCTTCTACAATGAGCAGTTCTTC. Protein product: CASSPNPDFTFYNEQFF.

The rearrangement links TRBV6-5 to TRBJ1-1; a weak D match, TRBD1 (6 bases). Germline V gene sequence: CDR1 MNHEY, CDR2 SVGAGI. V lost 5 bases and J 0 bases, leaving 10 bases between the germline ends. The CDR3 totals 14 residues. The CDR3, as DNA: TGTGCCAGCAGTACCGACAGGCTGAACACTGAAGCTTTCTTT. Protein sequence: CASSTDRLNTEAFF.

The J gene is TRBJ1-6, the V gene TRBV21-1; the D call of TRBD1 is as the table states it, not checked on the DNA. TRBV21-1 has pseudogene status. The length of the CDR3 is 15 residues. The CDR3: CASRGNTSPNSPLHF. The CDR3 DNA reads TGTGCCAGCAGGGGCAACACTTCTCCTAATTCACCCCTCCACTTT.

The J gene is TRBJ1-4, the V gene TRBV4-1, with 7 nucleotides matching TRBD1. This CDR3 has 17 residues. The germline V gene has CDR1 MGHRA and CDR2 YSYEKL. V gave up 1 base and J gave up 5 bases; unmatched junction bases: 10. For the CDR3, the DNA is TGCGCCAGCAGCCAAGGTGGGTGTGTGACAGGGAATGAAAAACTGTTTTTT. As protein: CASSQGGCVTGNEKLFF.

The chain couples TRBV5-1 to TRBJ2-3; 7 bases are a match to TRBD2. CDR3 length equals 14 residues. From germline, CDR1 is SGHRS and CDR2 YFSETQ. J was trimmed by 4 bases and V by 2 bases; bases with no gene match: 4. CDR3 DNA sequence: TGCGCCAGCAGCTTCACAGCGGGGTCAGATACGCAGTATTTT. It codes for CASSFTAGSDTQYF.

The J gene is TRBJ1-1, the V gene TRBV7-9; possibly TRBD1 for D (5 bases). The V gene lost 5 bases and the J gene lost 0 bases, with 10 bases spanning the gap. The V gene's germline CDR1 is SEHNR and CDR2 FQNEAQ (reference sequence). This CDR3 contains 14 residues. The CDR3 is CASSRGTMNTEAFF. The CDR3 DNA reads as TGTGCCAGCAGCCGGGGGACCATGAACACTGAAGCTTTCTTT.

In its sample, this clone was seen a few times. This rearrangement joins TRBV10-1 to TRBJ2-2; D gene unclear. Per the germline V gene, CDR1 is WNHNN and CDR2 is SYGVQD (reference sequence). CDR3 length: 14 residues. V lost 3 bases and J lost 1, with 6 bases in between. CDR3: CASSDRKNTGELFF. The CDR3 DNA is TGCGCCAGCAGTGACAGGAAGAACACCGGGGAGCTGTTTTTT.

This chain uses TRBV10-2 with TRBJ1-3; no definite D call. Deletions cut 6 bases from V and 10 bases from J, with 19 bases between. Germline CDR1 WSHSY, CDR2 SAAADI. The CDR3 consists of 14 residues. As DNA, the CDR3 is TGCGCCAGCAGGTCCGGGATAATCTCTACTACCATATATTTT. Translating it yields CASRSGIISTTIYF.